This TCR beta chain is from a study of T cell responses to AZD1222 COVID-19 vaccine. The table came from immunoSEQ multiplex PCR; TCRdb's copy has only in-frame clones and leaves some out. The table shows around 190,000 clones, with around 94% occurring only once. The germline V gene has CDR1 MDHEN and CDR2 SYDVKM. The V gene end was trimmed by 8 bases and the J gene end by 12 bases; junction bases not matched to a gene: 20. The CDR3 has 16 amino acids. Remarks on this clone: Its antigen is still unknown.

General study results and limits: Repertoires were sampled only after the peak T cell response.

The chain employs TRBV28 and TRBJ2-4; 9 bases map to TRBD1. This TCR was sampled from an adult who received the AZD1222 COVID-19 vaccine. The sequencing here drew on peripheral blood, taken 28 days after the second AZD1222 dose. As DNA, the CDR3 is TGTGCCAGCCGACCCGTCCGGCCGGGACAGGGTAGCGGTCAGTACTTC. This encodes CASRPVRPGQGSGQYF.